One TCR beta chain is described in this entry. The table came from immunoSEQ multiplex PCR; TCRdb's copy has only in-frame clones and leaves some out. The table lists about 460,000 clones, around 77% of them singletons, with 12% in the top ten. These data are taken from a study of shared clonotypes between healthy human individuals. Sequencing was carried out using PBMCs. The receptor comes from a woman aged 40 to 50 in good health. Some clones in this sample may be carry-over from other donors' samples.

Here the CDR3 DNA reads TGCGCCAGCAGTACAGGGGGTGAAAGTCAGCCCCAGCATTTT. Translated: CASSTGGESQPQHF. V and J are TRBV10-2 and TRBJ1-5; 8 bases fit TRBD1. Per the germline V gene, CDR1 is WSHSY and CDR2 is SAAADI. With 5 bases clipped from V and 6 bases from J, the junction kept 6 bases outside the gene matches. This CDR3 region has 14 residues.